Each of the 3 T cell receptor beta chains below was sequenced from the same sample in a study of blood T cell repertoires in COVID-19. Using immunoSEQ multiplex PCR, the repertoire was profiled, and TCRdb retains in-frame clones only, with some absent. The sample carries around 280,000 clones, approximately 88% recorded once. Sample: PBMCs or T cells enriched from blood (not recorded which). The origin of the receptors is a woman aged 40 to 50 who had recovered from COVID-19.

The chain recombines TRBV6-5 with TRBJ2-1; TRBD2 matches at 11 bases. The CDR3 is 14 amino acids. Trimming cost V 6 bases and J 10 bases; bases outside gene matches: 8. Germline CDR1 reads MNHEY; CDR2 reads SVGAGI. Here the CDR3 DNA reads TGTGCCAGCAGAAATAGCGGGAGGGTCCGGGAGCAGTTCTTC. Its translation: CASRNSGRVREQFF.

This chain links TRBV6-5 with TRBJ1-3; no clear D. CDR3 length equals 12 residues. The V end was cut by 6 bases, the J end by 5 bases, with 8 bases between. Germline V lookup: CDR1 MNHEY, CDR2 SVGAGI. The DNA of the CDR3 is TGTGCCAGCAGCCCCGACAGAAACACCATATATTTT. This gives the protein CASSPDRNTIYF.

J is TRBJ2-7 and V is TRBV27; the match to TRBD2 covers 8 bases. The germline V gene encodes CDR1 MNHEY and CDR2 SMNVEV (reference sequence). The CDR3 is 19 residues long. The V and J ends lost 1 base and 7 bases, in that order; junction bases with no gene match: 21. In DNA, the CDR3 is TGTGCCAGCAGTTTATATTTCACGGGTGTGGGAGCGGGAGCCCGAGAGCAGTACTTC. This gives the protein CASSLYFTGVGAGAREQYF.